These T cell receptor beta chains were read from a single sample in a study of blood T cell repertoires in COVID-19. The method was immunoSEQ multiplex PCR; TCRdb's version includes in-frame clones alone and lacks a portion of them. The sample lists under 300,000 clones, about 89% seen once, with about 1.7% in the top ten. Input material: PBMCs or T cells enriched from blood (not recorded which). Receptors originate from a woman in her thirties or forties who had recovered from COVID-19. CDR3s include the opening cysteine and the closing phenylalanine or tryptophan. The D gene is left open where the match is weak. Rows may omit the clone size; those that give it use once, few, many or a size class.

TGCGCCAGCAGCTTGGGAGTGAATCAGGAGCTGTTTTTT	CASSLGVNQELFF	.	TRBV5-1	.	TRBJ2-2
TGTGCCAGCTCACCAATGGCGGGAGGGCCAGGCACCGGGGAGCTGTTTTTT	CASSPMAGGPGTGELFF	.	TRBV18	TRBD2	TRBJ2-2
TGTGCCAGCAGTGTCTCCGGGTCTGGGGCCAACGTCCTGACTTTC	CASSVSGSGANVLTF	once	TRBV9	.	TRBJ2-6
TGCGTCAGCAGCGAGGGACAGGCGGCGCAAGAGACCCAGTACTTC	CVSSEGQAAQETQYF	.	TRBV5-1	TRBD1	TRBJ2-5
TGTGCCGGAGGCGCGGGAGATACGCAGTATTTT	CAGGAGDTQYF	.	TRBV10-3	.	TRBJ2-3
TGTGCCAGCAGCCGGGGCCTAGCGGGGGGACCCACCGGGGAGCTGTTTTTT	CASSRGLAGGPTGELFF	.	TRBV27	TRBD2	TRBJ2-2
TGTGCCAGCAGCTTTGCAGGGGCGAAGACTGAAGCTTTCTTT	CASSFAGAKTEAFF	.	TRBV7-2	.	TRBJ1-1
TGCGCCAGCAGCCAAGGATCGACAGGGGGGCACCCCTATGGCTACACCTTC	CASSQGSTGGHPYGYTF	.	TRBV4-3	TRBD1	TRBJ1-2
TGCGCCAGCAGCTTGAGTTCGGGGGGTGACACCGGGGAGCTGTTTTTT	CASSLSSGGDTGELFF	.	TRBV5-1	TRBD2	TRBJ2-2
TGTGCCAGCAGTTTAGGAGACCCACGGAAAGAGACCCAGTACTTC	CASSLGDPRKETQYF	.	TRBV27	.	TRBJ2-5
TGCGCCAGCAGAGCTACAGGGGCGACTAATGAAAAACTGTTTTTT	CASRATGATNEKLFF	.	TRBV5-1	TRBD1	TRBJ1-4
TGTGCCAAGAGCCCAGGGTCCTGCGACACTGAAGCTTTCTTT	CAKSPGSCDTEAFF	.	TRBV19	.	TRBJ1-1
TGTGCCAGCTCACCCCAGGACAGGGGTAGCGAGCAGTACTTC	CASSPQDRGSEQYF	.	TRBV18	TRBD1	TRBJ2-7
TGTGCCAGCAGCGCACAGGCTGCTGAAGCTTTCTTT	CASSAQAAEAFF	.	TRBV2	.	TRBJ1-1
TGTGCCAGCAGTCTAACGAGTACCGCTGAAGCTTTCTTT	CASSLTSTAEAFF	.	TRBV12-3/TRBV12-4	.	TRBJ1-1
TGTGCCAGCAGTGGACAGCTTGGAAACACCATATATTTT	CASSGQLGNTIYF	.	TRBV2	.	TRBJ1-3
TGCGCCAGCAGCCCGAGGACAGGGGAGGGGACCCAGTACTTC	CASSPRTGEGTQYF	.	TRBV5-1	TRBD1	TRBJ2-5
TGTGCCAGCAGCTTAGCCAGCGGGACTAGCACAGATACGCAGTATTTT	CASSLASGTSTDTQYF	.	TRBV7-2	TRBD2	TRBJ2-3
TGTGCCAGCAGCTTACCGGGACAGCGCAACTCAGGGTGCACCTTC	CASSLPGQRNSGCTF	once	TRBV5-4	TRBD1	TRBJ1-2
TGTGCCAGCAGTGTTAGGACAGGGTTAGCTAACTATGGCTACACCTTC	CASSVRTGLANYGYTF	.	TRBV6-1	TRBD1	TRBJ1-2
TGTGCCAGCAGCTTGGGATTAGGTAGGGGCACTGAAGCTTTCTTT	CASSLGLGRGTEAFF	.	TRBV7-8	.	TRBJ1-1
TGTGCCAGTAGTATAGACAGGCTTTCCACTGAAGCTTTCTTT	CASSIDRLSTEAFF	.	TRBV19	.	TRBJ1-1
TGCGCCAGCAGCCTTTCTCCCGGTGAGCGGGGGGGAGAGACCCAGTACTTC	CASSLSPGERGGETQYF	.	TRBV4-1	TRBD2	TRBJ2-5
TGTGCCAGCAGCTTACGAACAGGGTACGGCTACACCTTC	CASSLRTGYGYTF	.	TRBV7-9	.	TRBJ1-2
TGCGCCAGCAGCCAAGATTCAGGGGTTGATGAAAAACTGTTTTTT	CASSQDSGVDEKLFF	once	TRBV4-1	.	TRBJ1-4
TGTGCCAGCAGCTTACAGGATCATAATGGCTACACCTTC	CASSLQDHNGYTF	.	TRBV7-9	.	TRBJ1-2
TGCGCCAGCAGTTTAGGGGGCCAGGGTGACTACACCTTC	CASSLGGQGDYTF	.	TRBV5-1	TRBD1	TRBJ1-2
TGTGCCAGCGCGCCTTATAGCGGCGCGGAGACCCAGTACTTC	CASAPYSGAETQYF	once	TRBV9	.	TRBJ2-5
TGTGCCAGCAGCCCGATGGACAGGGGATACTATGGCTACACCTTC	CASSPMDRGYYGYTF	.	TRBV7-2	TRBD1	TRBJ1-2
TGTGCCAGCAGCTTGAAGCCAACCTCAGGGGGAGATGAAAAACTGTTTTTT	CASSLKPTSGGDEKLFF	.	TRBV5-5	TRBD1	TRBJ1-4
TGTGCCAGCAGCGGGGGGGACCCCCGAGGAGAAAAACTGTTTTTT	CASSGGDPRGEKLFF	.	TRBV11-3	.	TRBJ1-4
TGTGCCAGCAGGAACGGACAGGGCGAAGGCTACACCTTC	CASRNGQGEGYTF	.	TRBV6-4	TRBD1	TRBJ1-2
TGTGCCAGCAGTTATCAGGGGGCAGGGAACACTGAAGCTTTCTTT	CASSYQGAGNTEAFF	.	TRBV6-5	TRBD1	TRBJ1-1
TGTGCCAGCTCTAGCGGGTACTCCTACAATGAGCAGTTCTTC	CASSSGYSYNEQFF	.	TRBV19	TRBD2	TRBJ2-1
TGTGCCAGCAGTTCGGACAGGGAGGACACTGAAGCTTTCTTT	CASSSDREDTEAFF	.	TRBV2	TRBD1	TRBJ1-1
TGCGCCAGCAGCCAAGTATCCCCGGGGAATGAGCAGTTCTTC	CASSQVSPGNEQFF	.	TRBV4-1	.	TRBJ2-1
TGTGCCAGCAGCCCCCCAGGAAACACCATATATTTT	CASSPPGNTIYF	.	TRBV7-9	.	TRBJ1-3
TGTGCCAGCAGCCGTCGATCCCGGGGGGATAATGAAAAACTGTTTTTT	CASSRRSRGDNEKLFF	.	TRBV4-2	.	TRBJ1-4
TGCGCCAGCAGCTTGGTCCGTCACAATGAGCAGTTCTTC	CASSLVRHNEQFF	.	TRBV5-1	.	TRBJ2-1
TGTGCCAGCAGTTCAATCCAGGGCAGGGTAGACACTGAAGCTTTCTTT	CASSSIQGRVDTEAFF	.	TRBV28	.	TRBJ1-1
TGTGCCAGCAGGCAGGGTCTTAGCACAGATACGCAGTATTTT	CASRQGLSTDTQYF	.	TRBV6-5	.	TRBJ2-3
TGTGCCATCAGTGACCAAATCTATGGCTACACCTTC	CAISDQIYGYTF	.	TRBV10-3	.	TRBJ1-2
TGCGCCAGCAGCTTCCAGGAGCGGGGGCTTGATGAAAAACTGTTTTTT	CASSFQERGLDEKLFF	.	TRBV5-1	.	TRBJ1-4
TGTGCCAGCACCCGCGGTAAGGCGGGAGGGAGGATTAGGCCTTACAATGAGCAGTTCTTC	CASTRGKAGGRIRPYNEQFF	.	TRBV27	TRBD2	TRBJ2-1
TGTGCCAGCAGCTGGGACAGCTACAATGAGCAGTTCTTC	CASSWDSYNEQFF	.	TRBV9	TRBD1	TRBJ2-1
TGTGCCAGCAGCCAACCCTGGGCATATGGCTACACCTTC	CASSQPWAYGYTF	.	TRBV7-2	.	TRBJ1-2
TGCGCCAGCAGCTTGTTCCAGGGGATGTCCTACAATGAGCAGTTCTTC	CASSLFQGMSYNEQFF	.	TRBV5-1	.	TRBJ2-1
TGTGCCAGCTCACCCGGGACAAGAGTGAACACTGAAGCTTTCTTT	CASSPGTRVNTEAFF	.	TRBV18	.	TRBJ1-1
TGTGCCAGCTCAACAGACAGGGGAGGATTATCACCCCTCCACTTT	CASSTDRGGLSPLHF	.	TRBV18	TRBD1	TRBJ1-6
TGTGCTAGCAGCTTGGGGGAGGTTAGCGAGCAGTACTTC	CASSLGEVSEQYF	few	TRBV7-7	.	TRBJ2-7
TGTGCCAGCAGCAGCGGCCTAGCGGGAGGATTCTTC	CASSSGLAGGFF	few	TRBV7-9	TRBD2	TRBJ2-1
TGTGCCAGCAGCTCCTTGGAGATGAACACTGAAGCTTTCTTT	CASSSLEMNTEAFF	.	TRBV5-4	.	TRBJ1-1
TGTGCCAGCAGCTTAGGGCTAGCGCCCACAGATACGCAGTATTTT	CASSLGLAPTDTQYF	once	TRBV7-2	.	TRBJ2-3
TGTGCCACAATCAGGGTCCTATATAATTCACCCCTCCACTTT	CATIRVLYNSPLHF	.	TRBV6-5	.	TRBJ1-6
TGTGCCAGCAGCCAAAACGACATCTCTGGAAACACCATATATTTT	CASSQNDISGNTIYF	.	TRBV3-1/TRBV3-2	.	TRBJ1-3
TGCGCCAGCAGCGTAACCGGGACTAGCTATGAGACCCAGTACTTC	CASSVTGTSYETQYF	.	TRBV5-1	TRBD2	TRBJ2-5
TGTGCCAGCAGCTTAGCGAGCGGGGGCCCCTACGAGCAGTACTTC	CASSLASGGPYEQYF	once	TRBV7-3	TRBD2	TRBJ2-7